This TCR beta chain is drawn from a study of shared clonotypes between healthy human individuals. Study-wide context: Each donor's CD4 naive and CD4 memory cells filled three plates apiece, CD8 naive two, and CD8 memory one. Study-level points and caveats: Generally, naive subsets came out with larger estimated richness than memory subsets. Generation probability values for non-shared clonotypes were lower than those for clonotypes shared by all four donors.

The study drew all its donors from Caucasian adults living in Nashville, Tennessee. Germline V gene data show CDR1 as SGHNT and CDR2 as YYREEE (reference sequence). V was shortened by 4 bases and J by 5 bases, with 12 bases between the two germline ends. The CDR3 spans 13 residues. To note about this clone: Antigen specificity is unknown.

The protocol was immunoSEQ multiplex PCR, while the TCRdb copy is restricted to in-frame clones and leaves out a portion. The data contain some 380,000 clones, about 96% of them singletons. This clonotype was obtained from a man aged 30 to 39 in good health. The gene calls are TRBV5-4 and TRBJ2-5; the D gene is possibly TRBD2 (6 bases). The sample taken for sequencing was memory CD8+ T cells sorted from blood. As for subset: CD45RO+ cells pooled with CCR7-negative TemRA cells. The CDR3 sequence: CASSLWGEETQYF. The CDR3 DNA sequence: TGTGCCAGCAGCCTCTGGGGGGAGGAGACCCAGTACTTC.